These 9 T cell receptor beta chains came from one sample sequenced in a study of shared clonotypes between healthy human individuals. The table came from immunoSEQ multiplex PCR; TCRdb's copy has only in-frame clones and leaves some out. Of 1.6 million or so clones listed, approximately 98.5% are singletons. The source material was naive CD4+ T cells sorted from blood. Stated subset: CD45RA+ positively selected. These receptors were collected from a man between 25 and 39 years old in good health.

A single count supports this clone. The V gene is TRBV7-9, the J gene TRBJ2-1, with TRBD2 matching 8 bases. Germline V lookup: CDR1 SEHNR, CDR2 FQNEAQ (reference sequence). Losses at the gene ends were 2 bases for V and 13 bases for J; bases not matched to a gene: 13. The CDR3 sequence is 15 residues long. This CDR3 reads CASSLPLNIAGGQFF. Here the CDR3 DNA reads TGTGCCAGCAGCTTACCCCTAAATATTGCGGGGGGCCAGTTCTTC.

J is TRBJ2-5 and V is TRBV11-2; 8 bases fit TRBD2. V shed 5 bases, J shed 5 bases, and the junction held 4 bases outside the gene matches. The CDR3 covers 13 residues. Per the germline V gene, CDR1 is SGHAT and CDR2 is FQNNGV. CDR3 in amino acids: CASSRTSRETQYF. The CDR3, as DNA: TGTGCCAGCAGCAGGACTAGCAGGGAGACCCAGTACTTC.

The chain joins TRBV14 to TRBJ2-5; 12 bases match TRBD2. Germline CDR1 is SGHDN and CDR2 is FVKESK. Germline trimming cut 4 bases from V and 2 bases from J; bases unmatched to any gene: 5. This CDR3 spans 16 amino acids. CDR3 region: CASSPGLAGLQETQYF. In DNA, the CDR3 is TGTGCCAGCAGCCCCGGACTAGCGGGACTTCAAGAGACCCAGTACTTC.

The rearrangement uses TRBV19 and TRBJ2-1, with D uncertain. The CDR3 runs to 15 residues. The V gene lost 6 bases and the J gene lost 3 bases, with 15 bases spanning the gap. Germline-derived CDR1 and CDR2 are LNHDA and SQIVND (reference sequence). CDR3: CASSRLPGDYNEQFF. CDR3 nucleotides: TGTGCCAGTAGCCGACTCCCGGGTGACTACAATGAGCAGTTCTTC.

The chain has TRBV29-1 and TRBJ2-5; tentatively, D is TRBD1 (6 bases). The CDR3 has 17 residues. Deletions cut 5 bases from V and 4 bases from J, with 26 bases between. The V gene's germline CDR1 is SQVTM and CDR2 ANQGSEA. The CDR3, as DNA: TGCAGCGTTTCACGATCCTTGGACAGCTTCCCTGGAGAGACCCAGTACTTC. It is translated as CSVSRSLDSFPGETQYF. The full variable domain, its missing parts supplied by reference TRBV29-1 and TRBJ2-5, is SAVISQKPSRDICQRGTSLTIQCQVDSQVTMMFWYRQQPGQSLTLIATANQGSEATYESGFVIDKFPISRPNLTFSTLTVSNMSPEDSSIYLCSVSRSLDSFPGETQYFGPGTRLLVL.

The sample holds one count of this clone. This chain uses TRBV5-4 with TRBJ2-1; 9 bases align to TRBD2. Germline V CDR1 and CDR2: SGHNT, YYREEE (reference sequence). This CDR3 contains 18 residues. V was pared by 0 bases and J by 4 bases, with 11 bases of the junction left unmatched. The CDR3 protein is CASSLGGGTLAGYNEQFF. The CDR3 nucleotides read TGTGCCAGCAGCTTGGGTGGGGGTACACTAGCGGGTTACAATGAGCAGTTCTTC.

A note on this clone: This specimen includes other DNA sequences encoding the same CDR3. V usage is TRBV28 and J usage is TRBJ1-2; D unclear. This CDR3 is built from 13 residues. Looked up from germline, CDR1 is MDHEN and CDR2 is SYDVKM. Trimming left V 1 base short and J 5 bases short, with 8 bases between. This CDR3 is CASSLLGLYGYTF. The CDR3 DNA follows: TGTGCCAGCAGTTTATTGGGCCTTTATGGCTACACCTTC.

The gene calls are TRBV7-3 and TRBJ2-1; D not resolved. The germline gives CDR1 SGHTA, CDR2 FQGTGA. The CDR3 totals 14 residues. The V gene lost 2 bases and the J gene lost 4 bases, with 9 bases spanning the gap. The DNA of the CDR3 is TGTGCCAGCAGCTTATCCCCCGGGTACAATGAGCAGTTCTTC. Amino acid sequence: CASSLSPGYNEQFF.

The chain uses TRBV12-5 and TRBJ2-3, with 7 bases lining up with TRBD1. CDR1 is LGHNT, CDR2 FRNRAP, per germline. The CDR3 runs 14 residues. The V segment lost 1 base and the J segment 4 bases; nucleotides outside the gene matches: 2. CDR3 loop: CASGLETGADTQYF. DNA of the CDR3: TGTGCTAGTGGTTTGGAAACAGGGGCAGATACGCAGTATTTT.